Ten or more counts support the clone carrying this T cell receptor beta chain. The sample belongs to a study of T cells after yellow fever vaccination. MiXCR, run by TCRdb on the 5' RACE reads, gives a single entry per CDR3 protein. The sample consists of 100,000 or so distinct CDR3 sequences, about 8.8% of them appearing once. J was trimmed by 3 bases and V by 0 bases; bases with no gene match: 14. Looked up from germline, CDR1 is SGHAT and CDR2 is FQDESV (reference sequence). The CDR3 consists of 19 residues. The gene calls are TRBV11-1 and TRBJ2-1; 7 bases are shared with TRBD2. The sequence came from a man between 18 and 35 years old who received the YFV17D yellow fever vaccine. The sequenced sample was CD8+ T cells not binding an NS4B(214-222) dextramer, sorted from PBMCs, obtained more than 13 days after the first yellow fever vaccination. The CDR3 region is CASSLARGRGLVSYNEQFF. CDR3 nucleotide sequence: TGTGCCAGCAGCTTAGCGCGGGGTAGAGGACTAGTGAGCTACAATGAGCAGTTCTTC.